The TCR beta chain under discussion was sequenced for a study of cytomegalovirus exposure and HLA in healthy donors. Germline V CDR1 and CDR2: MNHNY, SVGAGI (reference sequence). Trimming stripped 4 bases from V and 1 base from J, with 10 bases between. This CDR3 contains 14 residues. As regards this clone: The antigen remains undetermined.

Study-level findings and limits: Both high specificity and high sensitivity reportedly marked the classifier's diagnosis of cytomegalovirus status. When analyzed later, a missense DCLRE1C variant was found to be linked to TCR beta V- and J-gene trimming. A reported reduction in N-insertions relative to the approximately 690-donor mean was seen in an Asian-associated ancestry cluster in a later analysis.

Both 60 Vbeta primers and 13 Jbeta primers went into the PCR. Produced via immunoSEQ multiplex PCR; TCRdb's table is partial and in-frame only. The sample carries about 140,000 clones, around 65% recorded once. Sampled while nominally healthy, donors likely had unrecorded immune exposures. This chain uses TRBV6-6 with TRBJ1-1, with no clear D. This clonotype originated in a woman aged 55-69 years in good health and CMV-seronegative. Material: PBMCs. The CDR3 sequence is CASSLERGNTEAFF. The CDR3 nucleotides read TGTGCCAGCAGTTTGGAGCGGGGGAACACTGAAGCTTTCTTT.